The rows below give T cell receptor beta chains drawn from one sample of a study of T cells in Graves' hyperthyroidism and ophthalmopathy. TCRdb processed the multiplex PCR reads anew with MiXCR; each CDR3 protein has one entry. The table records about 400,000 distinct CDR3 sequences, around 16% of them present only once. The sample comprised blood. Receptors originate from a woman between 18 and 30 years old with Graves' hyperthyroidism. Each CDR3 is given with its conserved first and last residue. Where a row states a size, it is once, few, many or the class of an expanded clone; other rows omit it.

15	few	TRBV5-6	TRBJ2-7	CASSWGQGTSYEQYF
15	many	TRBV13	TRBJ2-7	CASSPGPRLPYEQYF
15	.	TRBV11-2	TRBJ2-2	CASSQRRWDTGELFF
13	many	TRBV29-1	TRBJ2-2	CSGRTGGLGELFF
13	few	TRBV18	TRBJ2-1	CASSPPKGPKQFF
12	.	TRBV30	TRBJ2-5	CAWSYVQETQYF
15	many	TRBV3-1	TRBJ2-1	CASSQDGVTYNEQFF
13	few	TRBV20-1	TRBJ1-1	CSARKGRGTEAFF
16	.	TRBV18	TRBJ2-7	CASSPTATSGGYEQYF
14	.	TRBV20-1	TRBJ2-7	CSFVGGTSRSEQYF
16	.	TRBV5-1	TRBJ2-2	CASKLAGGANTGELFF
13	many	TRBV3-1	TRBJ2-2	CASSQGSGGELFF
13	many	TRBV27	TRBJ2-7	CASSSITSLEQYF
13	.	TRBV4-1	TRBJ2-7	CASSQELVDEQYF
14	.	TRBV4-1	TRBJ2-2	CASSQDFFTGELFF
16	many	TRBV11-2	TRBJ1-5	CASSFILRAGNQPQHF
14	many	TRBV6-1	TRBJ1-2	CASSEVAGFYGYTF
16	few	TRBV19	TRBJ1-5	CASSISVTAGNQPQHF
15	many	TRBV20-1	TRBJ2-7	CSARAGTGGVYEQYF
13	.	TRBV12-3/TRBV12-4	TRBJ1-1	CASSFNVGTEAFF
13	many	TRBV10-1	TRBJ2-2	CASSESTQLELFF
14	many	TRBV7-2	TRBJ1-2	CASSLGTEGYGYTF
15	few	TRBV25-1	TRBJ2-5	CASSEWRGAGETQYF
16	few	TRBV28	TRBJ2-4	CASSPWPGGDKNIQYF
17	many	TRBV2	TRBJ2-7	CASSETSFVAPYYEQYF
15	many	TRBV4-1	TRBJ2-3	CASSQALAGTDTQYF
12	many	TRBV6-2/TRBV6-3	TRBJ1-2	CASSYSTDGYTF
13	many	TRBV10-3	TRBJ2-7	CAISAIGSGGQYF
12	many	TRBV2	TRBJ2-7	CASSVAENEQYF
15	many	TRBV28	TRBJ1-2	CASSYLQGGNYGYTF
16	many	TRBV6-1	TRBJ2-7	CASSQSLTGSSYEQYF
12	many	TRBV28	TRBJ2-1	CASRQNYNEQFF
13	many	TRBV18	TRBJ1-4	CASSGGSNEKLFF
13	many	TRBV11-3	TRBJ2-1	CASSLEEYSAQFF
14	.	TRBV19	TRBJ1-5	CASNYRVGNQPQHF
15	many	TRBV28	TRBJ1-1	CASSLWAGANTEAFF
13	few	TRBV20-1	TRBJ2-7	CSSRHLRGNEQYF
14	.	TRBV20-1	TRBJ1-6	CSARETVTNSPLHF
15	few	TRBV28	TRBJ1-5	CASSGTGAGNQPQHF
16	many	TRBV2	TRBJ2-2	CASSESSGTLTGELFF